Below are 4 T cell receptor beta chains sequenced from a single sample in a study of T cell repertoires in ileal Crohn's disease. Specified time point: inflamed ileum from the surgical specimen. TCRdb keeps only in-frame clones here, not all; method: immunoSEQ multiplex PCR. The sample comprises around 15,000 clones, roughly nine tenths of which are singletons, and about 7.1% rests with the top ten. Input material: ileal tissue. These receptors all stem from an adult with Crohn's disease.

This chain links TRBV11-3 with TRBJ2-3; D is unresolved. This CDR3 is 13 amino acids long. The V and J ends lost 0 bases and 0 bases respectively, with 1 base between them. Germline V gene sequence: CDR1 SGHNT, CDR2 YENEEA. CDR3 sequence (DNA): TGTGCCAGCAGCTTAGAGAGCACAGATACGCAGTATTTT. Protein product: CASSLESTDTQYF.

The rearrangement joins TRBV5-5 to TRBJ2-5; 10 nucleotides align to TRBD1. The CDR3 length is 16 residues. The V and J ends lost 4 bases and 7 bases, in that order; junction bases with no gene match: 13. Germline V gives CDR1 SGHKS, CDR2 YYEKEE (reference sequence). Written as DNA, the CDR3 is TGTGCCAGCAGCGTTGCCCCCGGGACAGGGGCCGGGACCCAGTACTTC. It specifies CASSVAPGTGAGTQYF. Complete variable domain (other parts from reference TRBV5-5 and TRBJ2-5): DAGVTQSPTHLIKTRGQQVTLRCSPISGHKSVSWYQQVLGQGPQFIFQYYEKEERGRGNFPDRFSARQFPNYSSELNVNALLLGDSALYLCASSVAPGTGAGTQYFGPGTRLLVL.

The count of this clone is one. The chain recombines TRBV7-2 with TRBJ2-5, with 7 bases that match TRBD1. The CDR3 covers 15 residues. Germline lookup yields CDR1 SGHTA and CDR2 FQGNSA. The J segment lost 5 bases and the V segment lost 2 bases, leaving 8 bases of the junction unmatched. This CDR3 is CASSLYSTGQETQYF. CDR3 DNA: TGTGCCAGCAGCTTATACTCGACAGGGCAGGAGACCCAGTACTTC.

The chain recombines TRBV9 with TRBJ2-1, with D uncertain. Trimming took 3 bases from V and 1 from J, leaving 5 bases between them. The CDR3 loop spans 13 amino acids. Germline V gene data show CDR1 as SGDLS and CDR2 as YYNGEE. The CDR3, as DNA: TGTGCCAGCAGCGAGGAATCCTACAATGAGCAGTTCTTC. Protein: CASSEESYNEQFF. Complete variable domain (other parts from reference TRBV9 and TRBJ2-1): DSGVTQTPKHLITATGQRVTLRCSPRSGDLSVYWYQQSLDQGLQFLIQYYNGEERAKGNILERFSAQQFPDLHSELNLSSLELGDSALYFCASSEESYNEQFFGPGTRLTVL.